This TCR beta chain was retrieved from a study of shared clonotypes between healthy human individuals. Whole-study findings and limits: Relative to their counterparts shared across all four donors, non-shared clonotypes exhibited diminished generation probabilities.

The CDR3 is 14 amino acids. V lost 7 bases and J lost 7, with 17 bases in between. Germline V gene data show CDR1 as MDHEN and CDR2 as SYDVKM. With respect to this clone: The antigen remains unidentified.

Profiling relied on immunoSEQ multiplex PCR, and the TCRdb table lists in-frame clones only, not all of them. The table has approximately 1.1 million clones, around 82% seen once. The chain is built from TRBV28 and TRBJ1-5; no reliable D call. The sample comprised memory CD4+ T cells from PBMCs. As for subset: CD45RA-negative fraction. The sequence came from a man aged 18-30 years in good health. Some clones in this sample may be carry-over from other donors' samples. DNA for the CDR3: TGTGCCAGCATCACACCCCGGGTTGACCAGCCCCAGCATTTT. Its translation is CASITPRVDQPQHF.